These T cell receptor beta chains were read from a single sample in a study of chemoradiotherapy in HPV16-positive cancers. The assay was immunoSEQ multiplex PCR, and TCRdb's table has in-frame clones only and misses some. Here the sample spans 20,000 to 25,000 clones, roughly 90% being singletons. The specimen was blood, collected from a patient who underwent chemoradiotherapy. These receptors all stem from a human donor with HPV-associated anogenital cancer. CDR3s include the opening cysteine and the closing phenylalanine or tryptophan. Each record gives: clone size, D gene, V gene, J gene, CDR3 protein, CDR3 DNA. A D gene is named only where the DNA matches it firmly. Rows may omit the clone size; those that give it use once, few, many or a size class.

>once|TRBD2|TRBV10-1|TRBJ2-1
CASRTSGGGSYNEQFF
TGCGCCAGCCGAACTAGCGGGGGGGGATCCTACAATGAGCAGTTCTTC
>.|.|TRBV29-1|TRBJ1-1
CSVEALPFVTEAFF
TGCAGCGTTGAAGCCCTCCCTTTCGTCACTGAAGCTTTCTTT
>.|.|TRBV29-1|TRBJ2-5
CSVEVGQETQYF
TGCAGCGTTGAAGTTGGTCAAGAGACCCAGTACTTC
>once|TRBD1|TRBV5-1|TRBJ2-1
CASSLQGARYYNEQFF
TGCGCCAGCAGCTTACAGGGGGCGCGTTACTACAATGAGCAGTTCTTC
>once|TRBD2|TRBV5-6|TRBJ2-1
CASSLRLAGGRSYNEQFF
TGTGCCAGCAGCTTAAGGCTAGCGGGGGGCCGCTCCTACAATGAGCAGTTCTTC
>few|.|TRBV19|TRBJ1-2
CASKGDAINYGYTF
TGTGCCAGTAAGGGCGACGCTATAAACTATGGCTACACCTTC
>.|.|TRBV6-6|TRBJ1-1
CASSYGENTEAFF
TGTGCCAGCAGTTACGGGGAGAACACTGAAGCTTTCTTT
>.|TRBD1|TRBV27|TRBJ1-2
CASSLFGGQGAANYGYTF
TGTGCCAGCAGTTTATTTGGGGGACAGGGGGCGGCTAACTATGGCTACACCTTC
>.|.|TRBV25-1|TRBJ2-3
CASSELGSEADTQYF
TGTGCCAGCAGTGAACTGGGGTCTGAGGCAGATACGCAGTATTTT
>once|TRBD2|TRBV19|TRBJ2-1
CASSLGLAGASSYNEQFF
TGTGCCAGTAGTTTAGGACTAGCGGGGGCTAGCTCCTACAATGAGCAGTTCTTC
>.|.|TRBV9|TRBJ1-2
CASSVSGSSSYGYTF
TGTGCCAGCAGCGTATCGGGTTCCTCAAGCTATGGCTACACCTTC
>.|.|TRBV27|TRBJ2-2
CASSPLSGELFF
TGTGCCAGCAGTCCACTCAGCGGGGAGCTGTTTTTT
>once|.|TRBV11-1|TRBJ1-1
CASSLRPNTEAFF
TGTGCCAGCAGCTTAAGACCAAACACTGAAGCTTTCTTT
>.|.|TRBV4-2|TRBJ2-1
CASSQATMTYNEQFF
TGTGCCAGCAGCCAAGCAACTATGACTTACAATGAGCAGTTCTTC
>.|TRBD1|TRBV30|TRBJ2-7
CAWGPQGVSEQYF
TGTGCCTGGGGGCCGCAGGGGGTCTCCGAGCAGTACTTC
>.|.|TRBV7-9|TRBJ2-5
CASSLGLGVWGQETQYF
TGTGCCAGCAGCTTGGGACTTGGCGTCTGGGGCCAAGAGACCCAGTACTTC
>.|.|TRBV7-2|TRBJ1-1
CASTLTRTDDVWSAFF
TGTGCCAGCACCCTCACCAGGACAGACGATGTATGGTCCGCTTTCTTT
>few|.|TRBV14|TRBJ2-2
CASSQERGGSSTGELFF
TGTGCCAGCAGCCAAGAAAGGGGAGGTTCCTCCACCGGGGAGCTGTTTTTT
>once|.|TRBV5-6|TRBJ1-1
CASSLEPGVNTEAFF
TGTGCCAGCAGCTTGGAGCCAGGGGTGAACACTGAAGCTTTCTTT
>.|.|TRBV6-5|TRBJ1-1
CASSYSEGRVNTEAFF
TGTGCCAGCAGTTACTCGGAGGGGAGGGTGAACACTGAAGCTTTCTTT
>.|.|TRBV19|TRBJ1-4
CASSMNEVGEKLFF
TGTGCCAGTAGTATGAATGAAGTTGGTGAAAAACTGTTTTTT
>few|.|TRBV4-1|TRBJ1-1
CASSHPGTANTEAFF
TGCGCCAGCAGCCATCCCGGGACGGCAAACACTGAAGCTTTCTTT
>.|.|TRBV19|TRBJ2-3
CASSTSSRRDTQYF
TGTGCCAGTAGCACGTCATCGAGAAGGGATACGCAGTATTTT
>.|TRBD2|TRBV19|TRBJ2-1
CASSNLAGVSYNEQFF
TGTGCCAGTAGTAACCTAGCGGGGGTCTCCTACAATGAGCAGTTCTTC
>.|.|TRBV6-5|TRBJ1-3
CASKAGGLFGNTIYF
TGTGCCAGCAAAGCCGGAGGGCTTTTTGGAAACACCATATATTTT
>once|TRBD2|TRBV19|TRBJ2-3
CASSPRTSGTDTQYF
TGTGCCAGTAGTCCGCGGACTAGCGGCACAGATACGCAGTATTTT
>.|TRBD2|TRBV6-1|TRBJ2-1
CASSEALPGTIHEQFF
TGTGCCAGCAGTGAAGCGCTCCCAGGGACTATTCATGAGCAGTTCTTC
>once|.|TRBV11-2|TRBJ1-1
CASSSSDRNTEAFF
TGTGCCAGCAGCTCTTCAGATCGGAACACTGAAGCTTTCTTT
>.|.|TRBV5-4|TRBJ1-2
CASSVASQNYGYTF
TGTGCCAGCAGCGTGGCATCGCAGAACTATGGCTACACCTTC
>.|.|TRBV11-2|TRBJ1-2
CASSLEVANYGYTF
TGTGCCAGCAGCTTAGAAGTAGCTAACTATGGCTACACCTTC
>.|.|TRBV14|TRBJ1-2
CASSQYRVDGYTF
TGTGCCAGCAGCCAATACCGGGTCGATGGCTACACCTTC
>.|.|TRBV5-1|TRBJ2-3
CASRPRQGSGDTQYF
TGCGCCAGCCGCCCCCGGCAGGGAAGTGGAGATACGCAGTATTTT
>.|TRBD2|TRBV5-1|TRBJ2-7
CASSLESGGAPYEQYF
TGCGCCAGCAGCTTGGAGAGCGGGGGGGCACCCTACGAGCAGTACTTC
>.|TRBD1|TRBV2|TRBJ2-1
CASSSDRGQYNEQFF
TGTGCCAGCAGCAGCGACAGGGGGCAATACAATGAGCAGTTCTTC
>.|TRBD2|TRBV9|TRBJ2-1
CASSVAGRGGYNEQFF
TGTGCCAGCAGCGTAGCCGGGAGGGGGGGTTACAATGAGCAGTTCTTC
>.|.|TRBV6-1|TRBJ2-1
CASSEWGAQFF
TGTGCCAGCAGTGAGTGGGGTGCGCAGTTCTTC
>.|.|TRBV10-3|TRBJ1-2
CAIRDNNYGYTF
TGTGCCATCAGGGACAACAACTATGGCTACACCTTC